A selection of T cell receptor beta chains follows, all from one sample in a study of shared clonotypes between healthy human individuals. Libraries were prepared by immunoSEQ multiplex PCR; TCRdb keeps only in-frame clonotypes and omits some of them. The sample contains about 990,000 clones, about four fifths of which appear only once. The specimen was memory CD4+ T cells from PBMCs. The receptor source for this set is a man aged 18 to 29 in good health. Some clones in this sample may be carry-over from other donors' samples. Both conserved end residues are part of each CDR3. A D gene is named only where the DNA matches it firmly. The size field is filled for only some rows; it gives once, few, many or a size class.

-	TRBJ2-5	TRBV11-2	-	TGTGCCAGCAGCTTAGCGGGAGCTAGAGAGACCCAGTACTTC	CASSLAGARETQYF
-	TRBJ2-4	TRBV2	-	TGTGTCAACCGGGGCGGTTTGGATGGAAACATTCAGTACTTC	CVNRGGLDGNIQYF
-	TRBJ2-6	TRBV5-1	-	TGCGCCAGCAGCTTGGGAGGGCCTGGGGCCAACGTCCTGACTTTC	CASSLGGPGANVLTF
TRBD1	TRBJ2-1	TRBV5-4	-	TGTGCCAGCAGCTTGAGGTCAGGGGGCGACTACAATGAGCAGTTCTTC	CASSLRSGGDYNEQFF
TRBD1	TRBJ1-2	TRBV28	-	TGTGCCAGCAGGTCGGGACAGGGTAATGGCTACACCTTC	CASRSGQGNGYTF
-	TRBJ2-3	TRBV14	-	TGTGCCAGCAGCCAAGATTGGGGAGTTCCAGATACGCAGTATTTT	CASSQDWGVPDTQYF
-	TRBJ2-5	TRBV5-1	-	TGCGCCAGCAGAAAAACGGGGACGGAGACCCAGTACTTC	CASRKTGTETQYF
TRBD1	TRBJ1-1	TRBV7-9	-	TGTGCCAGCAGCACACTACAGGGGGTGGGCACTGAAGCTTTCTTT	CASSTLQGVGTEAFF
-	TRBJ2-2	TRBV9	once	TGTGCCAGCACCCCCGGGGCAGGGACGGCAGCCGGGGAGCTGTTTTTT	CASTPGAGTAAGELFF
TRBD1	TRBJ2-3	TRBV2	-	TGTGCCAGCAGTACGGACAGGGCCACGCAGTATTTT	CASSTDRATQYF
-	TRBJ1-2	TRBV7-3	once	TGTGCCAGCAGCCCTCAACCCTTAAGCACCCTCACCCCTGGAGGCTACACCTTC	CASSPQPLSTLTPGGYTF
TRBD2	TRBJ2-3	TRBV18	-	TGTGCCAGCTCACCACAAGCGGGAGGAAGCACAGATACGCAGTATTTT	CASSPQAGGSTDTQYF
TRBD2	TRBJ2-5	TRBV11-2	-	TGTGCCAGCAGCTTCGGGACTAGCGGGAGCTATGAGACCCAGTACTTC	CASSFGTSGSYETQYF
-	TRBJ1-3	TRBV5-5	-	TGTGCCAGCAGTAGGGACGCGTCAGGAAACACCATATATTTT	CASSRDASGNTIYF
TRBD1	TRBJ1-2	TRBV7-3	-	TGTGCCAGCAGCTGGACAGGGAAAGATGGCTACACCTTC	CASSWTGKDGYTF
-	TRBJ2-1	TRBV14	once	TGTGCCAGCAGCCTAGGTATAGCCTACAATGAGCAGTTCTTC	CASSLGIAYNEQFF
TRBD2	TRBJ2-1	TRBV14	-	TGTGCCAGCAGCCAAGAAAGGGGGGCTAGCGGGAGTTCTTGGGAGCAGTTCTTC	CASSQERGASGSSWEQFF